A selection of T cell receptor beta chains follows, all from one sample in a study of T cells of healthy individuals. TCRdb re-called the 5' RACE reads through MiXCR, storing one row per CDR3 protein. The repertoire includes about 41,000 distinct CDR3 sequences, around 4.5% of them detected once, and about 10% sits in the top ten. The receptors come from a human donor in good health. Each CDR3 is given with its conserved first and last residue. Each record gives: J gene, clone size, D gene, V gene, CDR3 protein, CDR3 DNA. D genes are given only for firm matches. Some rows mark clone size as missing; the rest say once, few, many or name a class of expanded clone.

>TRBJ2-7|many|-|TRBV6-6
CASAGGYEQYF
TGTGCCAGCGCAGGCGGGTACGAGCAGTACTTC
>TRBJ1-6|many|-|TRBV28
CASSLAAGLYNSPLHF
TGTGCCAGCAGTTTAGCCGCAGGGTTATATAATTCACCCCTCCACTTT
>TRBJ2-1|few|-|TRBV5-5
CASSLVLLDEQFF
TGTGCCAGCAGCTTGGTCCTGTTGGATGAGCAGTTCTTC
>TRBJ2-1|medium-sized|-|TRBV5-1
CASSSGETEGWSEQFF
TGCGCCAGCAGCTCAGGAGAGACAGAGGGGTGGAGTGAGCAGTTCTTC
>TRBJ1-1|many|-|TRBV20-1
CSAFMGNTEAFF
TGCAGTGCTTTTATGGGAAACACTGAAGCTTTCTTT
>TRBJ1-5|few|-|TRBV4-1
CASSQVRGPNQPQHF
TGCGCCAGCAGCCAAGTACGGGGCCCCAATCAGCCCCAGCATTTT
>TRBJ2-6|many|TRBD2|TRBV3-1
CASNPTGGGTGANVLTF
TGTGCCAGCAACCCTACGGGGGGGGGCACTGGGGCCAACGTCCTGACTTTC
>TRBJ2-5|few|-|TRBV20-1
CSASRGSGGYETQYF
TGCAGTGCTAGCAGGGGTTCCGGGGGGTATGAGACCCAGTACTTC
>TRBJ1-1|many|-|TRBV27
CASSQRRAEAFF
TGTGCCAGCAGCCAGCGGAGGGCTGAAGCTTTCTTT
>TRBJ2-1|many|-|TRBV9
CASSVEVLDEQFF
TGTGCCAGCAGCGTAGAGGTCCTAGATGAGCAGTTCTTC
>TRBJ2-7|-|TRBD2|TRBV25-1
CASSEPGGGPNSYEQYF
TGTGCCAGCAGTGAACCTGGCGGGGGACCCAACTCCTACGAGCAGTACTTC
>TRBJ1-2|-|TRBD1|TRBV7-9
CASSFLDRAVEGYTF
TGTGCCAGCAGCTTCTTGGACAGGGCGGTAGAAGGCTACACCTTC
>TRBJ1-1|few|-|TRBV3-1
CASSHRDTEAFF
TGTGCCAGCAGCCACAGGGACACTGAAGCTTTCTTT
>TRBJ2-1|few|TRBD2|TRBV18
CASSPGTSVFNEQFF
TGTGCCAGCTCCCCCGGGACTAGCGTTTTCAATGAGCAGTTCTTC
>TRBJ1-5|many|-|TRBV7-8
CASTLTGKGDQPQHF
TGTGCCAGCACCCTCACAGGGAAAGGGGATCAGCCCCAGCATTTT
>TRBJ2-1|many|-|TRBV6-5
CASSGDPTYNEQFF
TGTGCCAGCAGTGGGGACCCCACCTACAATGAGCAGTTCTTC
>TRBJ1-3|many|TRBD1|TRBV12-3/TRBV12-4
CASSLGAGGGNTIYF
TGTGCCAGCAGTTTGGGTGCAGGGGGAGGAAACACCATATATTTT
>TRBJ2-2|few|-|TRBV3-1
CASSQSDSNTGELFF
TGTGCCAGCAGCCAGTCGGACAGTAACACCGGGGAGCTGTTTTTT
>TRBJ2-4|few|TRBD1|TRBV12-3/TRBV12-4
CASSTENRGKNIQYF
TGTGCCAGCAGTACCGAAAACAGGGGTAAAAACATTCAGTACTTC
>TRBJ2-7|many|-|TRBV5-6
CASSSYRTGGTEQYF
TGTGCCAGCAGCTCCTACCGGACAGGCGGGACTGAGCAGTACTTC
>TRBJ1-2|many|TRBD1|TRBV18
CASSPGQGRSAFNGYTF
TGTGCCAGCTCACCTGGACAGGGTCGGTCCGCCTTCAATGGCTACACCTTC
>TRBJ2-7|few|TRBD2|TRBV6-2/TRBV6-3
CASSYTRERTDEQYF
TGTGCCAGCAGTTACACGCGGGAGAGGACCGACGAGCAGTACTTC
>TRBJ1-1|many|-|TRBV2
CASSEWNTEAFF
TGTGCCAGCAGTGAGTGGAACACTGAAGCTTTCTTT
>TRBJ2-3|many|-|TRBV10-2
CASSEISNTQYF
TGCGCCAGCAGTGAGATTTCAAATACGCAGTATTTT
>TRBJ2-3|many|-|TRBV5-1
CASRRGASDTQYF
TGCGCCAGCAGAAGGGGGGCGTCTGATACGCAGTATTTT
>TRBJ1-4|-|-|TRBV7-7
CASTPGFGEKLFF
TGTGCTAGCACCCCGGGCTTCGGGGAAAAACTGTTTTTT
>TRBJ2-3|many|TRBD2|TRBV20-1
CSATRLADTDTQYF
TGCAGTGCTACGAGACTAGCGGACACAGATACGCAGTATTTT
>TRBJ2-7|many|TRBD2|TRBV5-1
CASSVTSGSEQYF
TGCGCCAGCAGCGTGACTAGCGGGTCCGAGCAGTACTTC
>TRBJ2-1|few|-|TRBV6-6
CASRRDNPNEQFF
TGTGCCAGCAGAAGAGACAACCCCAATGAGCAGTTCTTC
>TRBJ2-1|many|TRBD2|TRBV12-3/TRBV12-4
CASSLGGGSYNEQFF
TGTGCCAGCAGTTTAGGCGGGGGGTCCTACAATGAGCAGTTCTTC
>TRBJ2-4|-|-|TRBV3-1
CASSPSTSGTAKNIQYF
TGTGCCAGCAGTCCCTCGACATCCGGGACAGCCAAAAACATTCAGTACTTC
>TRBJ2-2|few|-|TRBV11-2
CASSSLALGTGELFF
TGTGCCAGCAGCTCCCTGGCCCTGGGCACCGGGGAGCTGTTTTTT
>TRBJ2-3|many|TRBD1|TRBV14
CASSLDRVRSDTQYF
TGTGCCAGCAGCCTCGACAGGGTCAGGTCAGATACGCAGTATTTT
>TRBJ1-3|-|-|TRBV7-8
CASSLSLGRQHSGNTIYF
TGTGCCAGCAGCTTATCCCTCGGTAGACAGCACTCTGGAAACACCATATATTTT
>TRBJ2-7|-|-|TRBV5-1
CASSSEGSSREQYF
TGCGCCAGCAGCTCCGAGGGGTCGTCCCGCGAGCAGTACTTC
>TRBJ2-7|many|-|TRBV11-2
CASSSRVEQYF
TGTGCCAGCAGCTCCAGGGTCGAGCAGTACTTC
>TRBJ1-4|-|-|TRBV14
CASSQGVHRNEKLFF
TGTGCCAGCAGCCAAGGAGTGCACCGGAATGAAAAACTGTTTTTT